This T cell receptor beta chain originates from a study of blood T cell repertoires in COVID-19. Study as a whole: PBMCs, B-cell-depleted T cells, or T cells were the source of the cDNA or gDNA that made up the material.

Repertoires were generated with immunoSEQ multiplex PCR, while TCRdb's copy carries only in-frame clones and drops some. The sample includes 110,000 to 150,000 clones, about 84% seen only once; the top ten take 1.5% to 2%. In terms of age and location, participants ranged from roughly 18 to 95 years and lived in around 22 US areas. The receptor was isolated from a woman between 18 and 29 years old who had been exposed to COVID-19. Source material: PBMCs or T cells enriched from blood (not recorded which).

The CDR3 DNA is TGTGCCATCAAGGGGGGGGAAGGGTCCCCCGATGGCTACACCTTC. This codes for CAIKGGEGSPDGYTF. This chain joins TRBV10-3 and TRBJ1-2; D possibly corresponds to TRBD1 (6 bases). Germline CDR1 is ENHRY and CDR2 is SYGVKD. This CDR3 contains 15 residues. Trimming cost V 7 bases and J 6 bases, with 21 bases left between them.